The 11 T cell receptor beta chains below were found in one sample sequenced in a study of CD8 T cells in ankylosing spondylitis. One entry per CDR3 protein, called by TCRdb with MiXCR from the 5' RACE reads. Here the sample spans 200,000 or so distinct CDR3 sequences, roughly 25% being singletons. The sample consisted of blood, either unsorted or a sorted T cell fraction (not recorded which). These receptors were collected from a male donor with ankylosing spondylitis or in good health (not recorded which).

This clonotype was detected many times. The rearrangement links TRBV10-3 to TRBJ1-2; the match to TRBD1 covers 12 bases. The CDR3 is 14 amino acids. Germline V gene lookup returns CDR1 ENHRY and CDR2 SYGVKD. The V gene end was trimmed by 9 bases and the J gene end by 6 bases; junction bases not matched to a gene: 8. The CDR3 DNA reads TGTGCCATGGGATCCGGGACAGGGGGCAATGGCTACACCTTC. Its protein product is CAMGSGTGGNGYTF.

This rearrangement joins TRBV6-5 to TRBJ1-6, with 7 bases that match TRBD1. The length of the CDR3 is 15 residues. Germline loops: CDR1 MNHEY, CDR2 SVGAGI. V shed 0 bases, J shed 16 bases, and the junction held 12 bases outside the gene matches. The CDR3 DNA reads as TGTGCCAGCAGTTACTCACGCCGGGACAGCCAACGGCTCCACTTT. Translating gives CASSYSRRDSQRLHF.

This clonotype showed up many times. This chain connects TRBV3-1 to TRBJ2-2; D is perhaps TRBD2 (5 bases). The CDR3 is 16 amino acids. The germline gives CDR1 LGHDT, CDR2 YNNKEL (reference sequence). Trimming cost V 4 bases and J 0 bases, with 12 bases left between them. CDR3 loop: CASSLPGVTNTGELFF. The CDR3 DNA reads TGTGCCAGCAGCCTACCCGGGGTTACGAACACCGGGGAGCTGTTTTTT.

This clonotype was recorded at least ten times. The chain employs TRBV6-1 and TRBJ1-5, with 9 nucleotides matching TRBD1. Per the germline V gene, CDR1 is MNHNS and CDR2 is SASEGT. The CDR3 extends over 14 amino acids. V lost 6 bases to trimming and J lost 7 bases; unmatched junction nucleotides: 7. CDR3 DNA: TGTGCCAGCAGCCCCGGACAGGGGAGACAGCCCCAGCATTTT. Its translation: CASSPGQGRQPQHF.

In this sample, this clonotype turned up a few times. This chain connects TRBV29-1 to TRBJ2-1, with 8 bases identical to TRBD1. V shed 7 bases, J shed 3 bases, and the junction held 5 bases outside the gene matches. Germline CDR1 and CDR2: SQVTM and ANQGSEA. This CDR3 spans 13 amino acids. The CDR3 here is CSAGQGFYNEQFF. In DNA, the CDR3 is TGCAGCGCTGGACAGGGCTTCTACAATGAGCAGTTCTTC.

A few counts support this clonotype. J is TRBJ2-7 and V is TRBV29-1; TRBD1 is a possible D gene (5 bases). Germline CDR1 SQVTM, CDR2 ANQGSEA. The CDR3 consists of 12 residues. Trimming left V 8 bases short and J 2 bases short, with 13 bases between. In nucleotides, the CDR3 is TGCAGCTGCCGGCAGGGCCCCTACGAGCAGTACTTC. It specifies CSCRQGPYEQYF.

V usage is TRBV12-3 or TRBV12-4 and J usage is TRBJ2-5, with 14 bases aligning to TRBD2. There are 14 residues in the CDR3. V trimming: 10 bases; J trimming: 5 bases; junction bases outside the gene matches: 6. CDR3 protein: CATGTSGSLETQYF. CDR3 nucleotide sequence: TGTGCCACCGGGACTAGCGGGAGCTTGGAGACCCAGTACTTC.

The V call is TRBV3-1, the J call TRBJ2-6; TRBD1 agrees at 11 bases. The CDR3 covers 17 residues. The ends lost 5 bases at V and 1 base at J; junction bases unmatched: 4. The germline gives CDR1 LGHDT, CDR2 YNNKEL (reference sequence). CDR3 in DNA: TGTGCCAGCAGCGGCCGGGACAGGGGGTCTGGGGCCAACGTCCTGACTTTC. This codes for CASSGRDRGSGANVLTF.

The V call is TRBV6-4, the J call TRBJ1-1, with D unclear. This CDR3 comprises 13 residues. Germline V gives CDR1 MRHNA, CDR2 SNTAGT. Trimming removed 6 bases at V and 1 base at J, with 9 bases between. The CDR3 DNA reads as TGTGCCAGCAGAAACCTAGGGAACACTGAAGCTTTCTTT. Translation: CASRNLGNTEAFF.

About this clonotype: A much larger clone lies a single base off, so this may be a read error. This chain connects TRBV4-2 to TRBJ2-7; 7 bases match TRBD2. The CDR3 sequence is 12 residues long. Germline lookup yields CDR1 LGHNA and CDR2 YNFKEQ. The CDR3 is CASSHRAGEQSF. The CDR3 DNA reads as TGTGCCAGCAGCCACCGGGCGGGGGAGCAGTCCTTC.

This clonotype appeared many times. The rearrangement joins TRBV29-1 to TRBJ2-2; D gene unclear. The ends were cut back, 4 bases at V and 6 bases at J, with 6 bases in the middle. Germline V CDR1 and CDR2: SQVTM, ANQGSEA. There are 11 residues in the CDR3. The CDR3 region is CSVGGPGELFF. The CDR3 region has the DNA TGCAGCGTTGGAGGACCCGGGGAGCTGTTTTTT.